These 15 T cell receptor beta chains originate from one sample sequenced in a study of blood T cell repertoires in COVID-19. Sequenced by immunoSEQ multiplex PCR; TCRdb stores in-frame clones only, minus some. The sample lists approximately 210,000 clones; more than 85% were seen once. Sequencing input: peripheral blood. Receptor source: a man aged 40-49 years with acute or convalescent COVID-19.

The chain recombines TRBV2 with TRBJ2-1; TRBD1 matches at 7 bases. J lost 2 bases, V lost 7 bases, and 8 bases had no gene match. The germline V gene encodes CDR1 SNHLY and CDR2 FYNNEI. The CDR3 has 15 residues. The CDR3 spells CASILQGWPYNEQFF. CDR3 sequence (DNA): TGTGCCAGCATCCTACAGGGGTGGCCCTACAATGAGCAGTTCTTC.

The chain combines TRBV7-9 with TRBJ2-7, with D maybe TRBD2 (6 bases). Deletions cut 4 bases from V and 0 bases from J, with 19 bases between. The CDR3 is 17 residues long. From germline, CDR1 is SEHNR and CDR2 FQNEAQ (reference sequence). The CDR3 DNA reads as TGTGCCAGCAGCTCTTTGGCGGGATTAACCTTCTCCTACGAGCAGTACTTC. Encoded protein: CASSSLAGLTFSYEQYF. The full variable domain, rest sourced from reference TRBV7-9 and TRBJ2-7, is DTGVSQNPRHKITKRGQNVTFRCDPISEHNRLYWYRQTLGQGPEFLTYFQNEAQLEKSRLLSDRFSAERPKGSFSTLEIQRTEQGDSAMYLCASSSLAGLTFSYEQYFGPGTRLTVT.

This chain uses TRBV6-2 or TRBV6-3 with TRBJ2-7, with a tentative D call TRBD1 (5 bases). The CDR3 is 11 amino acids. Germline values: CDR1 MNHEY, CDR2 SVGEGT. Trimming cost V 0 bases and J 13 bases, with 10 bases left between them. This CDR3 reads CASSYSQGIYF. The CDR3 DNA follows: TGTGCCAGCAGTTACTCTCAGGGAATCTACTTC.

This clone has just a few counts. The chain couples TRBV28 to TRBJ1-2; possibly TRBD1 for D (6 bases). Germline CDR1 is MDHEN and CDR2 is SYDVKM. This CDR3 comprises 17 residues. V lost 3 bases, J lost 0 bases, and 17 bases lay in between. This chain's CDR3 is CASSFEGVVRTNYGYTF. The DNA of the CDR3 is TGTGCCAGCAGTTTTGAGGGGGTAGTGAGGACTAACTATGGCTACACCTTC.

V usage is TRBV2 and J usage is TRBJ1-2; D remains ambiguous. CDR3 length equals 15 residues. V dropped 5 bases and J dropped 2 bases, with 15 bases sitting between them. The germline V gene has CDR1 SNHLY and CDR2 FYNNEI. This chain's CDR3 is CASSYRYSSNYGYTF. Here the CDR3 DNA reads TGTGCCAGCAGTTACCGGTACAGTTCCAACTATGGCTACACCTTC.

The rearrangement uses TRBV5-1 and TRBJ2-7, with TRBD1 matching 9 bases. V shed 0 bases and J 4 bases; nucleotides not matched to a gene: 2. The germline CDR1 and CDR2 sequences are SGHRS and YFSETQ. This CDR3 region has 14 residues. The CDR3 DNA follows: TGCGCCAGCAGCTTGGGAGGACAGGGGTACGAGCAGTACTTC. Its translation is CASSLGGQGYEQYF. The complete variable domain, with remaining parts taken from reference TRBV5-1 and TRBJ2-7, reads KAGVTQTPRYLIKTRGQQVTLSCSPISGHRSVSWYQQTPGQGLQFLFEYFSETQRNKGNFPGRFSGRQFSNSRSEMNVSTLELGDSALYLCASSLGGQGYEQYFGPGTRLTVT.

This chain links TRBV27 with TRBJ2-7, with 9 bases identical to TRBD2. Trimming took 3 bases from V and 2 from J; bases not matched to a gene: 2. CDR3 length equals 14 residues. Germline CDR1 reads MNHEY; CDR2 reads SMNVEV (reference sequence). This CDR3 reads CASSFAGGPYEQYF. As DNA, the CDR3 is TGTGCCAGCAGTTTCGCGGGAGGGCCCTACGAGCAGTACTTC.

V is TRBV5-6 and J is TRBJ2-2; 7 nucleotides match TRBD1. The CDR3 runs to 14 residues. The germline V gene has CDR1 SGHDT and CDR2 YYEEEE. Trimming took 1 base from V and 5 from J; bases not matched to a gene: 2. In DNA, the CDR3 is TGTGCCAGCAGCTTGTCAGGGGGTACCGGGGAGCTGTTTTTT. Translation: CASSLSGGTGELFF.

This clone was seen once. The rearrangement joins TRBV28 to TRBJ2-5, with D tentatively TRBD1 (5 bases). Trimming pared 1 base from V and 5 bases from J, leaving 17 bases between. This CDR3 contains 16 residues. Germline values: CDR1 MDHEN, CDR2 SYDVKM. CDR3 nucleotide sequence: TGTGCCAGCAGTTTATCTCGGCAGGGTGTAATGGAGACCCAGTACTTC. It yields the protein CASSLSRQGVMETQYF. The variable domain in full, completed from reference TRBV28 and TRBJ2-5, reads DVKVTQSSRYLVKRTGEKVFLECVQDMDHENMFWYRQDPGLGLRLIYFSYDVKMKEKGDIPEGYSVSREKKERFSLILESASTNQTSMYLCASSLSRQGVMETQYFGPGTRLLVL.

The chain carries TRBV7-9 and TRBJ2-7; no clear D. This CDR3 contains 13 residues. Germline V gene lookup returns CDR1 SEHNR and CDR2 FQNEAQ (reference sequence). V gave up 5 bases and J gave up 1 base, with 9 bases separating them. DNA of the CDR3: TGTGCCAGCAGCCTAGGTATATCCTACGAGCAGTACTTC. It translates to CASSLGISYEQYF.

The gene calls are TRBV5-1 and TRBJ2-5; 7 bases match TRBD2. V was clipped by 0 bases and J by 1 base; unmatched bases: 9. Germline V gene data show CDR1 as SGHRS and CDR2 as YFSETQ. The CDR3 loop spans 17 amino acids. CDR3 in amino acids: CASSLALVAGVQETQYF. The DNA for the CDR3 is TGCGCCAGCAGCTTGGCCTTGGTAGCGGGTGTCCAAGAGACCCAGTACTTC.

The V gene is TRBV7-9, the J gene TRBJ1-6; TRBD1 aligns across 9 bases. This CDR3 is 15 amino acids long. The V gene's germline CDR1 is SEHNR and CDR2 FQNEAQ (reference sequence). V lost 5 bases and J lost 7; bases outside the gene matches: 6. As DNA, the CDR3 is TGTGCCAGCAGCCTACAGGGGGCGAGCAATTCACCCCTCCACTTT. It translates to CASSLQGASNSPLHF.

The chain carries TRBV5-1 and TRBJ1-4, with 8 bases matching TRBD1. Germline-derived CDR1 and CDR2 are SGHRS and YFSETQ. The CDR3 spans 14 residues. J lost 9 bases, V lost 3 bases, and 7 bases had no gene match. This chain's CDR3 is CASSSGGAIKKLFF. The CDR3 DNA is TGCGCCAGCAGCTCAGGGGGCGCGATCAAAAAACTGTTTTTT.

This sequence joins TRBV28 and TRBJ2-2; D is ambiguous. The length of the CDR3 is 13 residues. Germline lookup yields CDR1 MDHEN and CDR2 SYDVKM. V lost 5 bases and J lost 1, with 5 bases in between. CDR3 loop: CASSPRNTGELFF. The CDR3 DNA sequence: TGTGCCAGCAGTCCCCGGAACACCGGGGAGCTGTTTTTT. Using reference TRBV28 and TRBJ2-2 for the parts outside the CDR3, the full variable domain is DVKVTQSSRYLVKRTGEKVFLECVQDMDHENMFWYRQDPGLGLRLIYFSYDVKMKEKGDIPEGYSVSREKKERFSLILESASTNQTSMYLCASSPRNTGELFFGEGSRLTVL.

The chain employs TRBV28 and TRBJ1-1; D gene ambiguous. Germline V gene lookup returns CDR1 MDHEN and CDR2 SYDVKM. The CDR3 totals 12 residues. V was cut by 4 bases and J by 4 bases, with 7 bases left in between. CDR3 loop: CASSYGVTEAFF. CDR3 sequence (DNA): TGTGCCAGCAGTTACGGGGTCACTGAAGCTTTCTTT.